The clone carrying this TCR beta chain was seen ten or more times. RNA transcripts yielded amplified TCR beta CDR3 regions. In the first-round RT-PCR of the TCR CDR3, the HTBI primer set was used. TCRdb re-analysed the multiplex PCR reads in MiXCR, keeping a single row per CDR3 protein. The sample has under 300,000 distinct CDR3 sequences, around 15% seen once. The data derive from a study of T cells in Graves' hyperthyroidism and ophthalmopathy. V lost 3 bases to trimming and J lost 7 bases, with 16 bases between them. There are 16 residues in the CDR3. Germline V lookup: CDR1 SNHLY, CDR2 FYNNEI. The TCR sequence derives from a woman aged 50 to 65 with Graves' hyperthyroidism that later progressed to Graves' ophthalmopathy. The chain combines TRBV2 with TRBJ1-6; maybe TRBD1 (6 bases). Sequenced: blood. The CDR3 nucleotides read TGTGCCAGCAGTGAGGTGGGGGGCTCGAGAAATTCACCCCTCCACTTT. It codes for CASSEVGGSRNSPLHF.